Below, 23 T cell receptor beta chains from the same sample are listed, as sequenced in a study of memory CD4+ T cells and cytomegalovirus serostatus. Single viable CD3+CD4+CD8-CD45RO+ cells were sorted as the memory CD4+ T cells. Libraries were prepared by immunoSEQ multiplex PCR; TCRdb keeps only in-frame clonotypes and omits some of them. This table holds around 61,000 clones, over 80% found once. Sequencing used memory CD4+ T cells from blood. These TCRs come from an adult in good health and CMV-seronegative.

This clone was observed a few times. This chain links TRBV7-2 with TRBJ2-3; TRBD1 matches at 10 bases. Germline trimming cut 2 bases from V and 7 bases from J; bases unmatched to any gene: 15. CDR1 is SGHTA, CDR2 FQGNSA, per germline. The length of the CDR3 is 18 residues. The CDR3 DNA reads as TGTGCCAGCAGCTTAAGGCCCCCAGGGGACAGGGGTGAAAATACGCAGTATTTT. Protein sequence: CASSLRPPGDRGENTQYF.

The chain couples TRBV5-1 to TRBJ1-4; 10 bases match TRBD1. After removal of 4 bases from V and 7 bases from J, the junction contained 13 bases not matched to a gene. This CDR3 is 17 amino acids long. Germline values: CDR1 SGHRS, CDR2 YFSETQ. CDR3 residues: CASSKYGDRGDGEKLFF. The CDR3 DNA is TGCGCCAGCAGCAAGTATGGGGACAGGGGTGACGGTGAAAAACTGTTTTTT.

This clone was seen just once. V usage is TRBV27 and J usage is TRBJ1-6; D remains unclear. The CDR3 spans 14 residues. Trimming took off 6 bases at V and 7 bases at J, with 13 bases between the two ends. Per the germline V gene, CDR1 is MNHEY and CDR2 is SMNVEV (reference sequence). The DNA for the CDR3 is TGTGCCAGCAGACCCGGGCCATTCAATTCACCCCTCCACTTT. It translates to CASRPGPFNSPLHF.

V is TRBV2 and J is TRBJ2-3; 8 bases are a match to TRBD2. CDR1 is SNHLY and CDR2 is FYNNEI in the germline V gene. CDR3 length equals 15 residues. J gave up 2 bases and V 7 bases, and 8 bases lay outside the gene matches. CDR3 bases: TGTGCCAGCAAGACGTTAGCGGGGCACACAGATACGCAGTATTTT. Its protein is CASKTLAGHTDTQYF.

V gene TRBV4-3 combines with J gene TRBJ2-5; D is perhaps TRBD1 or TRBD2 (5 bases each). Germline V lookup: CDR1 LGHNA, CDR2 YSLEER. CDR3 length equals 15 residues. The ends were cut back, 0 bases at V and 0 bases at J, with 8 bases in the middle. The CDR3 DNA reads TGCGCCAGCAGCCAAGAGTGGGGGTACCAAGAGACCCAGTACTTC. Encoded protein: CASSQEWGYQETQYF.

Notes on this clone: Different DNA sequences within this sample yield the same CDR3. The V gene is TRBV14, the J gene TRBJ1-1; 10 bases are shared with TRBD1. This CDR3 is 14 amino acids long. After removal of 2 bases from V and 4 bases from J, the junction contained 1 base not matched to a gene. CDR1 SGHDN and CDR2 FVKESK come from the germline V gene. The CDR3 here is CASSQRQGATEAFF. The CDR3 nucleotides read TGTGCCAGCAGCCAAAGACAGGGGGCCACTGAAGCTTTCTTT.

The CDR3: CASSSHSGEQFF. The CDR3 nucleotides read TGTGCCAGCAGCTCCCATTCGGGGGAGCAGTTCTTC. The rearrangement joins TRBV7-8 to TRBJ2-1; TRBD2 is a possible D gene (5 bases). This CDR3 contains 12 residues. V gave up 4 bases and J gave up 10 bases, with 11 bases separating them. CDR1 is SGHVS and CDR2 is FQNEAQ in the germline V gene.

As DNA, the CDR3 is TGTGCCAGTAGTGCGGGACGGGGATTAGCCGGGGAGCTGTTTTTT. This sequence encodes CASSAGRGLAGELFF. This sequence joins TRBV19 and TRBJ2-2; tentatively, D is TRBD2 (6 bases). Trimming left V 5 bases short and J 6 bases short, with 16 bases between. CDR1 is LNHDA, CDR2 SQIVND, per germline (reference sequence). The CDR3 runs 15 residues.

This clone was detected only once. J is TRBJ1-2 and V is TRBV5-1; the D is unclear. The CDR3 is made up of 15 amino acids. V lost 0 bases, J lost 6 bases, and 15 bases lay in between. Germline-derived CDR1 and CDR2 are SGHRS and YFSETQ. The CDR3 region is CASSLVGFGKDGYTF. CDR3 nucleotide sequence: TGCGCCAGCAGCTTGGTGGGGTTCGGAAAGGATGGCTACACCTTC.

The gene calls are TRBV5-1 and TRBJ1-2; 11 positions match TRBD1. This CDR3 region has 15 residues. Germline V gene sequence: CDR1 SGHRS, CDR2 YFSETQ. With 3 bases clipped from V and 4 bases from J, the junction kept 5 bases outside the gene matches. DNA for the CDR3: TGCGCCAGCAGCTACGGGACAGGGGGAGGCTATGGCTACACCTTC. Amino acids: CASSYGTGGGYGYTF.

The V gene is TRBV18, the J gene TRBJ1-5, with D unresolved. The CDR3 runs 12 residues. With 2 bases removed from V and 4 bases from J, the gap between germline ends came to 3 bases. The germline V gene has CDR1 KGHSH and CDR2 LQKENI. The CDR3 reads CASSPGNQPQHF. DNA for the CDR3: TGTGCCAGCTCACCAGGGAATCAGCCCCAGCATTTT.

This chain links TRBV19 with TRBJ1-1; D is unresolved. Germline V gene lookup returns CDR1 LNHDA and CDR2 SQIVND (reference sequence). V dropped 3 bases and J dropped 1 base, with 9 bases sitting between them. This CDR3 is built from 14 residues. The CDR3 sequence: CASSIVEWNTEAFF. CDR3 nucleotides: TGTGCCAGTAGTATTGTAGAATGGAACACTGAAGCTTTCTTT.

This clone showed up just once. This chain connects TRBV9 to TRBJ1-5; no clear D gene. The CDR3 totals 13 residues. Trimming cost V 3 bases and J 4 bases, with 8 bases left between them. From germline, CDR1 is SGDLS and CDR2 YYNGEE. CDR3 amino acids: CASSGVGNQPQHF. CDR3 coding DNA: TGTGCCAGCAGCGGGGTAGGGAATCAGCCCCAGCATTTT. Based on the CDR3 plus reference TRBV9 and TRBJ1-5, the full variable domain is DSGVTQTPKHLITATGQRVTLRCSPRSGDLSVYWYQQSLDQGLQFLIQYYNGEERAKGNILERFSAQQFPDLHSELNLSSLELGDSALYFCASSGVGNQPQHFGDGTRLSIL.

This rearrangement joins TRBV6-1 to TRBJ1-4; D perhaps matches TRBD1 (5 bases). The CDR3 has 13 amino acids. CDR1 and CDR2 (germline): MNHNS, SASEGT. The V end was cut by 0 bases, the J end by 16 bases, with 15 bases between. CDR3 loop: CASSEAGPGTEFF. As DNA, the CDR3 is TGTGCCAGCAGTGAAGCTGGACCGGGGACCGAGTTTTTT.

The rearrangement links TRBV4-1 to TRBJ1-5; 9 positions agree with TRBD1. Trimming cost V 4 bases and J 4 bases; bases outside gene matches: 5. The CDR3 runs to 15 residues. CDR1 MGHRA and CDR2 YSYEKL come from the germline V gene. CDR3 DNA: TGCGCCAGCAGCCGCCTGACAGGGGGGAATCAGCCCCAGCATTTT. Amino acid sequence: CASSRLTGGNQPQHF.

The chain couples TRBV5-4 to TRBJ2-7, with D possibly matching TRBD2 (5 bases). CDR3 size: 16 residues. Germline loops: CDR1 SGHNT, CDR2 YYREEE (reference sequence). Trimming shortened V by 3 bases and J by 3 bases, and 19 bases separated the two germline ends. In DNA, the CDR3 is TGTGCCAGCAGCTCCAAGACGGAGGCGTCCCTCTACGAGCAGTACTTC. It translates to CASSSKTEASLYEQYF.

This chain joins TRBV7-2 and TRBJ2-3; possibly TRBD2 for D (5 bases). Trimming removed 2 bases at V and 8 bases at J, with 17 bases between. CDR1 is SGHTA and CDR2 is FQGNSA in the germline V gene. The CDR3 runs to 15 residues. CDR3 nucleotides: TGTGCCAGCAGCTTATCTTGGGCTCCGGGGAGTACGCAGTATTTT. Residues: CASSLSWAPGSTQYF.

CDR3 amino acids: CAWSRTEGPQHF. The DNA of the CDR3 is TGTGCCTGGAGCCGGACCGAAGGTCCCCAGCATTTT. J is TRBJ1-5 and V is TRBV30, with D unclear. This CDR3 region has 12 residues. Trimming shortened V by 3 bases and J by 10 bases, and 13 bases separated the two germline ends. Germline loops: CDR1 GTSNPN, CDR2 SVGIG (reference sequence).

The gene calls are TRBV14 and TRBJ2-7, with unresolved D. Trimming took off 5 bases at V and 0 bases at J, with 11 bases between the two ends. Germline CDR1 reads SGHDN; CDR2 reads FVKESK. This CDR3 has 14 amino acids. The CDR3 is CASSYSGYSYEQYF. CDR3 nucleotide sequence: TGTGCCAGCAGCTACTCAGGTTACTCCTACGAGCAGTACTTC.

CDR3 in amino acids: CASSSPSTSGTDTQYF. CDR3 DNA: TGTGCCAGCAGTTCTCCCTCCACTAGCGGCACAGATACGCAGTATTTT. The gene calls are TRBV28 and TRBJ2-3; 7 bases are shared with TRBD2. This CDR3 is built from 16 residues. Germline lookup yields CDR1 MDHEN and CDR2 SYDVKM. V was clipped by 4 bases and J by 1 base; unmatched bases: 8.

This sequence joins TRBV7-6 and TRBJ2-1; 8 nucleotides line up with TRBD1. V was pared by 5 bases and J by 0 bases, with 6 bases of the junction left unmatched. This CDR3 is built from 16 residues. Germline V gene lookup returns CDR1 SGHVS and CDR2 FNYEAQ. The CDR3 reads CASSLLGQGSYNEQFF. In DNA, the CDR3 is TGTGCCAGCAGCCTCCTAGGACAGGGCTCCTACAATGAGCAGTTCTTC.

CDR3 in DNA: TGTGCCAGCAAGGAATTTACCGGGGAGCTGTTTTTT. Its protein is CASKEFTGELFF. The J gene is TRBJ2-2, the V gene TRBV2; D gene unclear. Trimming pared 7 bases from V and 5 bases from J, leaving 8 bases between. CDR1 and CDR2 from the germline V gene are SNHLY and FYNNEI. This CDR3 spans 12 amino acids. The whole variable domain, filled in from reference TRBV2 and TRBJ2-2, reads EPEVTQTPSHQVTQMGQEVILRCVPISNHLYFYWYRQILGQKVEFLVSFYNNEISEKSEIFDDQFSVERPDGSNFTLKIRSTKLEDSAMYFCASKEFTGELFFGEGSRLTVL.

This clone appeared once. The chain couples TRBV7-2 to TRBJ1-1; D remains ambiguous. V was clipped by 0 bases and J by 8 bases, with 10 bases between them. The CDR3 has 13 residues. CDR1 and CDR2 (germline): SGHTA, FQGNSA. The CDR3 loop is CASSLAPLLEAFF. CDR3 in DNA: TGTGCCAGCAGCTTAGCACCCCTCCTAGAAGCTTTCTTT.